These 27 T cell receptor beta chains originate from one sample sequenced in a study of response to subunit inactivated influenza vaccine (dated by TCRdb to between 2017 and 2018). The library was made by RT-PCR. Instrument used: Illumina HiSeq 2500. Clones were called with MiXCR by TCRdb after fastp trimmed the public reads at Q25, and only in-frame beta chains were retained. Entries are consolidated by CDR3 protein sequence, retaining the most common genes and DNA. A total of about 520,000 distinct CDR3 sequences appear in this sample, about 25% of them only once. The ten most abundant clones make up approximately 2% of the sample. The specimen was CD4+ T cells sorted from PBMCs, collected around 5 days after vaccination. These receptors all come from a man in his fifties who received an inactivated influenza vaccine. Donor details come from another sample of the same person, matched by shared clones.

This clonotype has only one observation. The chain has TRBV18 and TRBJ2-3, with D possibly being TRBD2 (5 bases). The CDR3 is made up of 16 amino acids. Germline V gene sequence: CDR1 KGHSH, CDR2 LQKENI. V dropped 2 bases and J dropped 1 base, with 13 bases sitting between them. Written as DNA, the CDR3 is TGTGCCAGCTCACCAAGAAGTGGTAGCGGCACAGATACGCAGTATTTT. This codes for CASSPRSGSGTDTQYF.

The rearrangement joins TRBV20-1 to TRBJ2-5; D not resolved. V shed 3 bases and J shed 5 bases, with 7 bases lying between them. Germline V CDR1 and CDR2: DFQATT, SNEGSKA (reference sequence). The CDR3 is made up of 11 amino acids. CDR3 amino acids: CSARPRETQYF. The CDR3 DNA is TGCAGTGCTAGGCCCAGGGAGACCCAGTACTTC.

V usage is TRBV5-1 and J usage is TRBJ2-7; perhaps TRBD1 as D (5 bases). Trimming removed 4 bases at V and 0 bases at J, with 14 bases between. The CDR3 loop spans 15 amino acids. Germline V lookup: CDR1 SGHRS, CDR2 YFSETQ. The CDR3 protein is CASSPVQGISYEQYF. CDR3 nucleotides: TGCGCCAGCAGCCCCGTGCAGGGTATCTCCTACGAGCAGTACTTC.

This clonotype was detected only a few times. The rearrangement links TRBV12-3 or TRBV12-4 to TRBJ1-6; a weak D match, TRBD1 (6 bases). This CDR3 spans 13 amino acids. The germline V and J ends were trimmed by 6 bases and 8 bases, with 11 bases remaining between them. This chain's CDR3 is CASRRQADSPLHF. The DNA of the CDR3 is TGTGCCAGCAGACGACAGGCCGATTCACCCCTCCACTTT.

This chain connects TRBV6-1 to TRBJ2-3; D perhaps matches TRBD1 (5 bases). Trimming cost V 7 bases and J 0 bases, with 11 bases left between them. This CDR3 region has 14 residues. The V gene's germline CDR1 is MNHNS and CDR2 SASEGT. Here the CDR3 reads CASNRYHSTDTQYF. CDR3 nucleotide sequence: TGTGCCAGCAACAGGTACCATAGCACAGATACGCAGTATTTT.

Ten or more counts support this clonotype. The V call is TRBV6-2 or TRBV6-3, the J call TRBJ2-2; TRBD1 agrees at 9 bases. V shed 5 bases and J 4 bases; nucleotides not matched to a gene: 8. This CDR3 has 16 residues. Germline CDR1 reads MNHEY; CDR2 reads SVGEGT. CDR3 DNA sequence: TGTGCCAGCAGTCCTCCGGGACAGGGTATCACCGGGGAGCTGTTTTTT. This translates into CASSPPGQGITGELFF.

This CDR3 is CASSQDRTGPETQYF. CDR3 coding DNA: TGCGCCAGCAGCCAAGATCGGACAGGGCCGGAGACCCAGTACTTC. The chain carries TRBV4-3 and TRBJ2-5; 8 bases match TRBD1. This CDR3 has 15 residues. Germline CDR1 reads LGHNA; CDR2 reads YSLEER. The J segment lost 5 bases and the V segment lost 0 bases, leaving 5 bases of the junction unmatched.

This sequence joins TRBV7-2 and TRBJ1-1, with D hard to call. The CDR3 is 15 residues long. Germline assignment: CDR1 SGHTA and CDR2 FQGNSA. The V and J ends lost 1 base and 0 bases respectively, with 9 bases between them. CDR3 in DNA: TGTGCCAGCAGCTTAGACCCGGGGATGAACACTGAAGCTTTCTTT. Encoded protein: CASSLDPGMNTEAFF.

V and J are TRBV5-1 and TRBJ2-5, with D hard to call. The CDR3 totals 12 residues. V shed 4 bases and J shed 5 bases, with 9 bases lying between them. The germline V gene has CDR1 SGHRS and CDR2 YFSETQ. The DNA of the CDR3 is TGCGCCAGCAGCACCTTAACGGAGACCCAGTACTTC. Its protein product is CASSTLTETQYF.

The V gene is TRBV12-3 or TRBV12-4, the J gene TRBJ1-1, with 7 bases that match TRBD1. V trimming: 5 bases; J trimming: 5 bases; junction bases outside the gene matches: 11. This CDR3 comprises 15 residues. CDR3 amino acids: CASSPQGGVRTEAFF. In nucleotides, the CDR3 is TGTGCCAGCAGTCCCCAGGGGGGAGTTCGGACTGAAGCTTTCTTT.

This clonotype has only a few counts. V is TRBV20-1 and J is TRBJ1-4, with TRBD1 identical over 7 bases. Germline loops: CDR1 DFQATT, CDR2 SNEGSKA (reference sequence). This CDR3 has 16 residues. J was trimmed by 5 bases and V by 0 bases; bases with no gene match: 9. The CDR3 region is CSARDAGTAQNEKLFF. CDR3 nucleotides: TGCAGTGCTAGAGATGCCGGGACAGCTCAAAATGAAAAACTGTTTTTT.

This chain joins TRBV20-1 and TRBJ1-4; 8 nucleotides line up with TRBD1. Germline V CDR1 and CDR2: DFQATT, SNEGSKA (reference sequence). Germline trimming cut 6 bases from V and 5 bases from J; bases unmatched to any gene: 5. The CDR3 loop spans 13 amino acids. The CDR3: CSAAGTGNEKLFF. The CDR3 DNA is TGCAGTGCCGCTGGGACAGGCAATGAAAAACTGTTTTTT.

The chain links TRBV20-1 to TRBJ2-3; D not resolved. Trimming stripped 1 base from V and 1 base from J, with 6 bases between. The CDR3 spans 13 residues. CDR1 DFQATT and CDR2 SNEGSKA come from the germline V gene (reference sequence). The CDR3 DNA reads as TGCAGTGCTAGAGCGCCGGGCACAGATACGCAGTATTTT. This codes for CSARAPGTDTQYF.

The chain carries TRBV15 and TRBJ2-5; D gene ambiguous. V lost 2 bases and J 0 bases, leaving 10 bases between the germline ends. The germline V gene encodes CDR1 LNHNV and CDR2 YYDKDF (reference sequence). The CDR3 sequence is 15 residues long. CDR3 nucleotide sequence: TGTGCCACCAGCAGAAGTCCAGAGTACCAAGAGACCCAGTACTTC. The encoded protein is CATSRSPEYQETQYF.

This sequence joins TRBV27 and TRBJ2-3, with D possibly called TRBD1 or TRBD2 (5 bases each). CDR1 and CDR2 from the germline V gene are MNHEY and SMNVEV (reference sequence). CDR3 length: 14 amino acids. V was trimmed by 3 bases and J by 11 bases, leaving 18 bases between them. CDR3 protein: CASSFRDLAQGQYF. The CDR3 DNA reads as TGTGCCAGCAGTTTCCGGGACCTTGCCCAAGGGCAGTATTTT.

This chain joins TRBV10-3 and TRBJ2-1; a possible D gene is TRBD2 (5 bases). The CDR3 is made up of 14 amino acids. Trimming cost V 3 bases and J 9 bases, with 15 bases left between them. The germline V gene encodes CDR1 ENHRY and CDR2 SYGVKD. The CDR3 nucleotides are TGTGCCATCAGTGATAGACGGGATGACGGTGAGCAGTTCTTC. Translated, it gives CAISDRRDDGEQFF.

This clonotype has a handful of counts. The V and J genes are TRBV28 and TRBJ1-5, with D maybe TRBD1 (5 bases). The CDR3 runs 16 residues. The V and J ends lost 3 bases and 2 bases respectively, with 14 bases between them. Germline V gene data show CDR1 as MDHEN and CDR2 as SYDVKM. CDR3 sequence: CASSLYGGGGNQPQHF. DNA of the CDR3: TGTGCCAGCAGTTTGTATGGGGGTGGAGGCAATCAGCCCCAGCATTTT.

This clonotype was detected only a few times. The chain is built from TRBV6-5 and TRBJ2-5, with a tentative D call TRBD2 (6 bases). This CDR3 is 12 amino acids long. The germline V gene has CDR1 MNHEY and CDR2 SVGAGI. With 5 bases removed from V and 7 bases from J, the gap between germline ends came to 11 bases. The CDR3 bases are TGTGCCAGCAGTCGAGGAGCGGGGACCCAGTACTTC. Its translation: CASSRGAGTQYF.

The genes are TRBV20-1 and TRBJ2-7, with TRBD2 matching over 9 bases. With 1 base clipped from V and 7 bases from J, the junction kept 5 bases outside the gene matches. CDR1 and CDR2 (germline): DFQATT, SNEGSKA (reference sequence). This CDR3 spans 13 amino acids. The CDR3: CSARGGTSGEQYF. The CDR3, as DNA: TGCAGTGCTAGAGGGGGCACTAGCGGGGAGCAGTACTTC.

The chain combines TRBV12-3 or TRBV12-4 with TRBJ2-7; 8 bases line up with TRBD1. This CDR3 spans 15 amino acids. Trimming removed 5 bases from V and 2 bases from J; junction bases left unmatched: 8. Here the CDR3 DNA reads TGTGCCAGCAGTACCCGGACAGGGTGGACCTACGAGCAGTACTTC. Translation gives CASSTRTGWTYEQYF.

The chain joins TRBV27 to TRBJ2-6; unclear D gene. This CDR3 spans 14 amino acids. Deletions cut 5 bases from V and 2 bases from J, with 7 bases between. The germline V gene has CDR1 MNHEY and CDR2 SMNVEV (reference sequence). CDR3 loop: CASSPQPGANVLTF. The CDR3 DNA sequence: TGTGCCAGCAGTCCCCAACCTGGGGCCAACGTCCTGACTTTC.

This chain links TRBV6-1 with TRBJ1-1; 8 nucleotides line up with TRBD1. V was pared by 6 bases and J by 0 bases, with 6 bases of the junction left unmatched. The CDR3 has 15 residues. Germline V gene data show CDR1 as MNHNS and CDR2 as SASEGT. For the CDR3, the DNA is TGTGCCAGCAGCCGGCCGACAGGGGTGAACACTGAAGCTTTCTTT. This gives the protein CASSRPTGVNTEAFF.

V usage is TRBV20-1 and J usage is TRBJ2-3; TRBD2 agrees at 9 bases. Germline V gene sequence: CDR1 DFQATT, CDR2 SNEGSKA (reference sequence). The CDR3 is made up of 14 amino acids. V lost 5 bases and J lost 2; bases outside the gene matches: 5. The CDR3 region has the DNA TGCAGTGCTGGGCGGGGGGGCAACACAGATACGCAGTATTTT. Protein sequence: CSAGRGGNTDTQYF.

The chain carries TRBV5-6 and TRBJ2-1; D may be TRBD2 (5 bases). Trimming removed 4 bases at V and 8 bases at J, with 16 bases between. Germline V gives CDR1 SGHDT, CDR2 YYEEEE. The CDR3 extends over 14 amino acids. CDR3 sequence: CASSASPGSDEQFF. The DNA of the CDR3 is TGTGCCAGCAGCGCTAGCCCGGGTTCGGATGAGCAGTTCTTC.

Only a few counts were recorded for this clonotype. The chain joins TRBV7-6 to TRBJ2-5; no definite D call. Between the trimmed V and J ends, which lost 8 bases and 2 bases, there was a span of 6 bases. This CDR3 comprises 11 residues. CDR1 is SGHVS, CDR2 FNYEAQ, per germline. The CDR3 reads CASGIQETQYF. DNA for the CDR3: TGTGCCAGCGGAATACAAGAGACCCAGTACTTC.

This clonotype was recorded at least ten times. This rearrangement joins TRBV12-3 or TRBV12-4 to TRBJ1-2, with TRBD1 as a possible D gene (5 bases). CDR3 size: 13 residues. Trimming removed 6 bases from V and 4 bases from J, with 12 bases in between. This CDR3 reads CASSPGGVYGYTF. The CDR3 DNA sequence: TGTGCCAGCAGCCCGGGGGGAGTCTATGGCTACACCTTC.

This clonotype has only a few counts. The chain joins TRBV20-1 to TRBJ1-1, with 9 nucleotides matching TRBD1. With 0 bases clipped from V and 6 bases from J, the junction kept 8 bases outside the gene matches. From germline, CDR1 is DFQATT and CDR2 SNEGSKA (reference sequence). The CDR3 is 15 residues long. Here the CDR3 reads CSARDLDRGVSEAFF. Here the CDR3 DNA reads TGCAGTGCTAGAGATCTCGACAGGGGGGTCTCTGAAGCTTTCTTT.